The sequence of this T cell receptor beta chain was determined in a study of shared clonotypes between healthy human individuals (dated by TCRdb to 2019 to 2021). Background on the whole study: A couple of women and a few men aged 18 to 49 years were included in the cohort. Blood TCR repertoires of a handful of healthy adults were deeply sequenced to estimate repertoire size and the extent of clonotype sharing between individuals. To increase sequencing depth and limit assay-specific biases, TCR repertoire library preparation and sequencing were carried out by different laboratories using diverse techniques. Per donor, leukapheresis produced somewhere between about 0.94 and 9.5 billion PBMCs.

The germline V gene sets CDR1 to SGHDN and CDR2 to FVKESK. The V end gives up 0 bases and the J end 1 base, leaving 1 base in the junction not matched to a gene. From the cysteine up to the phenylalanine, the CDR3 has a length of 15 residues. Only CDR3 DNA is held: 45 bases, read in frame from base 1. As for this clone: Which antigen it targets is not known. Within one base of it there is no much larger clone, and no base qualities were kept.

What the authors observed across the whole study: Because the study included a small number of donors, the genetic and exposure-history diversity represented was limited. Pairwise subsampling indicated that sequencing depth was expected to affect the degree of clonotype sharing among donors. Sampling was restricted to blood, and TCR repertoires in tissues likely differ from the TCR repertoires found in blood.

Donors were healthy HIV-negative adults with no recently reported acute infections or vaccinations. Every donor was a Caucasian adult residing in Nashville, Tennessee, USA. For unsorted samples, roughly 90 million PBMCs were counted, and genomic DNA was extracted using the QIAamp DNA Blood Mini kit. Blood was obtained by leukapheresis, after which PBMCs were separated by Ficoll-Histopaque density gradient centrifugation and cryopreserved in liquid nitrogen vapor phase. TCR CDR3 regions were amplified from genomic DNA by multiplex PCR using the deep immunoSEQ assay. Genomic DNA extracted from each cell subset was distributed evenly over all wells of several immunoSEQ 96-well plates, and each plate served as one replicate. For unsorted PBMC, each replicate PCR was loaded with approximately 300 ng genomic DNA, equivalent to about 30,000 T cell genomes. Genomic DNA from unsorted PBMC was sequenced over ten immunoSEQ deep assay plates. Purified libraries were quantified with a Qubit 3.0 fluorometer, sized on a Bioanalyzer 2100, and re-quantified with the KAPA Library Quantification kit. A separate single-read 150-cycle Illumina NextSeq 550 flow cell was used to sequence each immunoSEQ 96-well plate. As for the authors' bioinformatics: Because the immunoSEQ output held only junctional sequences and lacked quality scores, the filtering could not match the filtering applied to full-length reads. Sequences were annotated with PyIR, a Python wrapper for IgBLAST v1.9, using IMGT germline references to assign V/J genes and CDR3. Any read was removed if the V/J assignment was weak (E-value above 1e-6), the CDR3 was missing, or the read contained stop codons, out-of-frame junctions, or ambiguous translated residues. V3J clonotypes were defined by identical inferred V gene, J gene, and CDR3 amino acid sequence. To compute the percentage overlap between repertoires, the number of shared unique clonotypes was divided by the size of the smaller repertoire. Three approaches were used to assess repertoire richness: RTK rarefaction, the Chao1 estimator, and Recon v2.1 estimates of unobserved clonotypes. What TCRdb holds here is the immuneACCESS table cut down to in-frame rearrangements. Part of the clones is not present; checked against another copy, under half of the missing clones reflect an unresolved V gene, and the others are unexplained. That table gives V, J and clone size, and the DNA gave D and trimming. This sample gives about 480,000 clones in total; more than 65% of them show up just once. The ten largest clones represent roughly 13% of the sample.

This receptor chain uses TRBV14 and TRBJ2-3, and 7 junction bases match TRBD2. Sequencing used PBMCs. This clonotype originated in a woman in her forties in good health. Some clones in this sample may be carry-over from other donors' samples. The bases are TGTGCCAGCAGCCAAGATCGGGGGGGCACAGATACGCAGTATTTT. Translated, it gives CASSQDRGGTDTQYF.